A single sample gave rise to the 2 T cell receptor beta chains below, sequenced in a study of blood T cell repertoires in COVID-19. Profiling relied on immunoSEQ multiplex PCR, and the TCRdb table lists in-frame clones only, not all of them. The sample contains 55,000 to 80,000 clones, around 80% of which appear only once. The specimen sequenced was peripheral blood. The receptor set was obtained from a man aged 60-69 years with COVID-19, enrolled during active disease.

The V call is TRBV9, the J call TRBJ2-2; possibly TRBD2 for D (6 bases). V was shortened by 0 bases and J by 6 bases, with 15 bases between the two germline ends. The CDR3 sequence is 16 residues long. Looked up from germline, CDR1 is SGDLS and CDR2 is YYNGEE. The CDR3 DNA reads as TGTGCCAGCAGCGTAGTCGGGGGTGGGGTCGCCGGGGAGCTGTTTTTT. Its protein is CASSVVGGGVAGELFF.

This CDR3 reads CASSNSRLAGTGELFF. CDR3 DNA sequence: TGTGCCAGCAGTAACTCCAGACTAGCGGGTACCGGGGAGCTGTTTTTT. The chain recombines TRBV7-6 with TRBJ2-2, with 10 bases that match TRBD2. Germline CDR1 and CDR2: SGHVS and FNYEAQ. The CDR3 is made up of 16 amino acids. The J segment lost 5 bases and the V segment lost 6 bases, leaving 9 bases of the junction unmatched.